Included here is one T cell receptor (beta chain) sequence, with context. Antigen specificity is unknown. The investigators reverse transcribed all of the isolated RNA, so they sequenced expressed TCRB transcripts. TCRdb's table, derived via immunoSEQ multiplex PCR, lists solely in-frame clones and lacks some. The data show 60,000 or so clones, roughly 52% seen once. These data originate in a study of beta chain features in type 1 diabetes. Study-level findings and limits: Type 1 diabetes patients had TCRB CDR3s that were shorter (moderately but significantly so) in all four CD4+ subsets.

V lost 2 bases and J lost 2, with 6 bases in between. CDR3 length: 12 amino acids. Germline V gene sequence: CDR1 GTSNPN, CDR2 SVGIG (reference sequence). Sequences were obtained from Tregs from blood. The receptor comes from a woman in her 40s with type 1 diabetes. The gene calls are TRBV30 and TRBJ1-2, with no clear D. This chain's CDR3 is CAWSPENYGYTF. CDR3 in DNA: TGTGCCTGGAGTCCGGAGAACTATGGCTACACCTTC.